A selection of T cell receptor beta chains follows, all from one sample in a study of cytomegalovirus exposure and HLA in healthy donors. Data came from immunoSEQ multiplex PCR; TCRdb stores just in-frame clones and leaves some out. The sample lists approximately 100,000 clones, about two thirds seen once, with about 2.5% in the top ten. Input material: PBMCs. Receptor source: a man aged 45-60 years in good health and CMV-seronegative. Each CDR3 is given with its conserved first and last residue. Each record gives: J gene, V gene, D gene, CDR3 DNA, CDR3 protein. A D gene is named only where the DNA matches it firmly.

>TRBJ2-7|TRBV7-2|TRBD1
TGTGCCAGCAGCTCGGGACAGGGTGGCGAGCAGTACTTC
CASSSGQGGEQYF
>TRBJ1-4|TRBV4-1|NA
TGCGCCAGCAGCCCAGGAACAGGGACGGTCAGCGAAAAACTGTTTTTT
CASSPGTGTVSEKLFF
>TRBJ2-2|TRBV29-1|TRBD1
TGCAGCGTCACGGACAGGATGAACACCGGGGAGCTGTTTTTT
CSVTDRMNTGELFF
>TRBJ2-6|TRBV9|NA
TGTGCCAGCAGCGCCCACGGGTCTGGGGCCAACGTCCTGACTTTC
CASSAHGSGANVLTF
>TRBJ2-5|TRBV6-1|TRBD2
TGTGCCAGCAGTGAAGCCCCGGGACTAGCGGGAGGCTCCCGGGGGACCCAGTACTTC
CASSEAPGLAGGSRGTQYF
>TRBJ2-5|TRBV5-4|TRBD1
TGTGCCAGCAGCAGGGACAGAGAGACCCAGTACTTC
CASSRDRETQYF
>TRBJ2-7|TRBV9|TRBD2
TGTGCCAGCAGCGCCGGGACTAGCGGGAACTACGAGCAGTACTTC
CASSAGTSGNYEQYF
>TRBJ2-3|TRBV28|NA
TGTGCCAGCAGTTTGCGGGCCTGGGGCACAGATACGCAGTATTTT
CASSLRAWGTDTQYF
>TRBJ2-3|TRBV19|TRBD1
TGTGCCAGTAGTATAAATAGGGGGCCGACAGATACGCAGTATTTT
CASSINRGPTDTQYF
>TRBJ2-5|TRBV27|TRBD1
TGTGCCAGCAGCCAAACCAGGGGGCGAGAGACCCAGTACTTC
CASSQTRGRETQYF
>TRBJ2-1|TRBV5-8|NA
TGTGCCAGCAGCATCGGGACTCAGACCTACAATGAGCAGTTCTTC
CASSIGTQTYNEQFF
>TRBJ2-5|TRBV28|NA
TGTGCCAGCACTTTTGCGGGCACGGGAGAGACCCAGTACTTC
CASTFAGTGETQYF
>TRBJ1-1|TRBV5-4|NA
TGTGCCAGCAGCTTGTGGGGCAACACTGAAGCTTTCTTT
CASSLWGNTEAFF
>TRBJ2-6|TRBV19|TRBD1
TGTGCCAGTAGGCCACGGGACAGGGGGTCCGGGGCCAACGTCCTGACTTTC
CASRPRDRGSGANVLTF